These T cell receptor beta chains were read from a single sample in a study of technical replicates of blood from four donors. TCRdb keeps only in-frame clones here, not all; method: immunoSEQ multiplex PCR. Here the sample spans about 53,000 clones, 70% to 90% being singletons. Sequencing was carried out using PBMCs. The receptors were sampled from a human donor in good health. Some clones in this sample may be carry-over from other donors' samples. Both conserved end residues are part of each CDR3. The D gene is left open where the match is weak. Size is stated for part of the rows, as once, few or many counts, or as a class when the clone is expanded.

j_call d_call v_call clone_size cdr3_aa cdr3_nt
TRBJ2-1 TRBD2 TRBV7-2 - CASSRLAGATYNEQFF TGTGCCAGCAGTCGACTAGCGGGAGCAACCTACAATGAGCAGTTCTTC
TRBJ2-4 TRBD1 TRBV5-6 once CASSSQGVAKNIQYF TGTGCCAGCAGCTCCCAGGGGGTAGCCAAAAACATTCAGTACTTC
TRBJ1-6 - TRBV25-1 - CASSDPLRGYNSPLHF TGTGCCAGCAGTGATCCACTCAGGGGTTATAATTCACCCCTCCACTTT
TRBJ2-3 TRBD2 TRBV5-1 - CASTEGGRAVTDTQYF TGCGCCAGCACCGAGGGCGGGAGGGCCGTAACAGATACGCAGTATTTT
TRBJ2-7 - TRBV10-3 - CASRGGGPVEQYF TGTGCTTCCCGGGGAGGTGGGCCAGTCGAGCAGTACTTC
TRBJ2-1 TRBD1 TRBV6-1 - CASSATSRGRYNEQFF TGTGCCAGCAGTGCTACGTCCAGGGGGCGATACAATGAGCAGTTCTTC
TRBJ2-7 TRBD1 TRBV18 - CASSPGTGSYEQYF TGTGCCAGCTCACCAGGGACAGGATCCTACGAGCAGTACTTC
TRBJ2-3 - TRBV2 - CASSTQGSTDTQYF TGTGCCAGCAGCACGCAGGGTAGCACAGATACGCAGTATTTT
TRBJ2-7 - TRBV7-8 - CASSPSTVGQASYEQYF TGTGCCAGCAGCCCGTCGACGGTCGGACAAGCCTCATACGAGCAGTACTTC
TRBJ2-2 TRBD2 TRBV7-9 once CASRAGLADNTGELFF TGTGCCAGCAGAGCTGGACTAGCGGACAACACCGGGGAGCTGTTTTTT
TRBJ2-1 TRBD2 TRBV5-4 - CASSRAGTSGREQFF TGTGCCAGCAGTCGCGCGGGGACTAGCGGGCGAGAGCAGTTCTTC
TRBJ2-7 - TRBV7-2 - CASSLVGRRDRSEQYF TGTGCCAGCAGCTTAGTCGGTAGGCGGGATCGTTCCGAGCAGTACTTC
TRBJ2-7 TRBD2 TRBV7-9 - CASSLVTGRGAYEQYF TGTGCCAGCAGCTTAGTTACAGGGCGGGGGGCCTACGAGCAGTACTTC
TRBJ2-1 TRBD2 TRBV7-2 - CASRPTSGRFFF TGTGCCAGCAGACCGACTAGCGGGAGGTTTTTCTTC
TRBJ1-2 - TRBV5-1 - CASSLELDRAYGYTF TGCGCCAGCAGCTTGGAGTTGGACAGAGCCTATGGCTACACCTTC
TRBJ2-1 TRBD2 TRBV4-1 - CASSGTSGVALDEQFF TGCGCCAGCAGCGGGACTAGCGGGGTAGCTTTGGATGAGCAGTTCTTC
TRBJ1-2 - TRBV11-2 - CASSFEGSGYTF TGTGCCAGCAGCTTTGAGGGAAGCGGCTACACCTTC
TRBJ1-2 TRBD1 TRBV27 - CASSPRDRLVGYTF TGTGCCAGCAGTCCTAGGGACAGGCTTGTGGGCTACACCTTC
TRBJ1-2 - TRBV6-5 - CASIDGSSRGYTF TGTGCCAGCATAGATGGAAGTTCGCGGGGCTACACCTTC
TRBJ2-7 TRBD1 TRBV7-2 - CASSLVRDSSYEQYF TGTGCCAGCAGCTTAGTCCGGGACAGCTCCTACGAGCAGTACTTC
TRBJ2-7 TRBD2 TRBV7-2 - CASSLNRPGLAGSPEQYF TGTGCCAGCAGCTTAAACAGACCAGGACTAGCGGGATCCCCCGAGCAGTACTTC
TRBJ2-3 TRBD2 TRBV30 - CAWSVPSGSTDTQYF TGTGCCTGGAGTGTTCCTAGCGGGAGTACAGATACGCAGTATTTT
TRBJ2-6 - TRBV2 - CASGGGAGANVLTF TGTGCCAGTGGAGGCGGGGCTGGGGCCAACGTCCTGACTTTC
TRBJ2-1 - TRBV2 - CASCSLSFTYNEQFF TGTGCCAGCTGCAGTCTGTCTTTCACCTACAATGAGCAGTTCTTC
TRBJ2-1 TRBD2 TRBV19 - CASSIGGRMPNEQFF TGTGCCAGTAGTATAGGCGGGAGGATGCCCAATGAGCAGTTCTTC
TRBJ2-1 - TRBV11-3 - CASSTRQGGNEQFF TGTGCCAGCAGCACACGACAAGGTGGGAATGAGCAGTTCTTC
TRBJ1-1 - TRBV9 - CASSVDVGTEAFF TGTGCCAGCAGCGTAGATGTCGGCACTGAAGCTTTCTTT
TRBJ2-3 - TRBV7-9 - CASSLGSVSADTQYF TGTGCCAGCAGCTTAGGTAGCGTCAGTGCTGATACGCAGTATTTT
TRBJ2-2 TRBD2 TRBV11-3 - CASSTRLAGDNANTGELFF TGTGCCAGCAGCACACGACTAGCGGGGGATAACGCGAACACCGGGGAGCTGTTTTTT
TRBJ2-7 TRBD1 TRBV18 once CASSPGTGFEQYF TGTGCCAGCTCACCCGGGACAGGGTTCGAGCAGTACTTC
TRBJ1-6 TRBD1 TRBV9 - CASSVSSSGQGSSPLHF TGTGCCAGCAGCGTGTCCTCATCGGGACAGGGCAGTTCACCCCTCCACTTT
TRBJ2-2 TRBD2 TRBV18 - CASSPPGLAGVTGELFF TGTGCCAGCTCACCACCGGGACTAGCGGGGGTTACCGGGGAGCTGTTTTTT
TRBJ2-5 - TRBV30 - CAWSRGYQETQYF TGTGCCTGGAGTCGGGGGTACCAAGAGACCCAGTACTTC
TRBJ2-7 TRBD1 TRBV11-3 - CASSPGTGAYEQYF TGTGCCAGCAGCCCCGGGACAGGGGCCTACGAGCAGTACTTC
TRBJ2-3 - TRBV4-3 - CASSRGWDFNTDTQYF TGCGCCAGCAGCCGGGGGTGGGACTTCAACACAGATACGCAGTATTTT
TRBJ1-3 TRBD1 TRBV5-1 - CASSPNAGQGSGNTIYF TGCGCCAGCAGCCCAAACGCCGGACAGGGATCTGGAAACACCATATATTTT
TRBJ2-6 - TRBV30 - CAYSNGANVLTF TGTGCCTACTCGAACGGGGCCAACGTCCTGACTTTC